A selection of T cell receptor beta chains follows, all from one sample in a study of cytomegalovirus exposure and HLA in healthy donors. Using immunoSEQ multiplex PCR, the repertoire was profiled, and TCRdb retains in-frame clones only, with some absent. The sample consists of fewer than 20,000 clones, approximately 80% of them appearing once. The source material was PBMCs. The receptors were sampled from a human donor in good health. Each CDR3 is given with its conserved first and last residue. A D gene is named only where the DNA matches it firmly. The size of a clone is reported for some rows only, either as once, few or many, or as a class for expanded clones.

len	v_gene	j_gene	d_gene	abundance	CDR3nt	CDR3aa
16	TRBV7-9	TRBJ2-7	TRBD1	.	TGTGCCAGCAGCCCCCAGGGACAGTCCAGGAGAGGGGAGCAGTACTTC	CASSPQGQSRRGEQYF
12	TRBV5-1	TRBJ2-7	.	.	TGCGCCAGCAGACCCGACAGCAGAGAGCAGTACTTC	CASRPDSREQYF
12	TRBV6-6	TRBJ2-1	TRBD1	.	TGTGCCAGCAGCGACAGGGTGAATGAGCAGTTCTTC	CASSDRVNEQFF
14	TRBV2	TRBJ2-6	.	once	TGTGCCAGCAGCCTATTAGCGGGGGCCAACGTCCTGACTTTC	CASSLLAGANVLTF
15	TRBV11-2	TRBJ2-7	.	.	TGTGCCAGCAGCTTAGATTGGGCAGCTACCTACGAGCAGTACTTC	CASSLDWAATYEQYF
17	TRBV7-2	TRBJ2-7	.	.	TGTGCCAGCAGACCTGGTGGACCACACACGGAGGTCTACGAGCAGTACTTC	CASRPGGPHTEVYEQYF
13	TRBV29-1	TRBJ1-1	.	.	TGCAGCGTTGAAACACCTGAGGCCGCTGAAGCTTTCTTT	CSVETPEAAEAFF
14	TRBV11-2	TRBJ2-7	.	.	TGCGCCAGCAGCCGCGGGGACAGTGCCTACGAGCAGTACTTC	CASSRGDSAYEQYF
14	TRBV7-9	TRBJ1-1	TRBD1	.	TGTGCCAGCAGCCCGGGACAGGCGGACACTGAAGCTTTCTTT	CASSPGQADTEAFF
16	TRBV4-3	TRBJ2-3	.	.	TGCGCCAGCAATAAAGGGGTCGCCTTTAGCACAGATACGCAGTATTTT	CASNKGVAFSTDTQYF
15	TRBV18	TRBJ2-7	TRBD2	.	TGTGCCAGCTCGCTGAGCGGGGGATACTCCTACGAGCAGTACTTC	CASSLSGGYSYEQYF
15	TRBV6-5	TRBJ2-7	TRBD2	.	TGTGCCAGCAGCTACGCGGGGGGGGGTTCCTACGAGCAGTACTTC	CASSYAGGGSYEQYF
14	TRBV10-1	TRBJ1-2	.	.	TGCGCCAGCAGTGAGAGGCTCTACTCCGGGGGCTACACCTTC	CASSERLYSGGYTF
14	TRBV7-2	TRBJ2-5	TRBD1	.	TGTGCCAGCAGCACCCGACAGGGCCCGGAGACCCAGTACTTC	CASSTRQGPETQYF
13	TRBV11-3	TRBJ2-1	.	.	TGTGCCAGCTCCCCAATGGGGCGTAATGAGCAGTTCTTC	CASSPMGRNEQFF
14	TRBV5-4	TRBJ1-2	.	.	TGTGCCAGCAGCCTGTATCAGGGGTTGCAGGGCTACACCTTC	CASSLYQGLQGYTF
15	TRBV5-5	TRBJ2-3	TRBD2	.	TGTGCCAGCAGCTTGATGGGACTAGAAGGAGATACGCAGTATTTT	CASSLMGLEGDTQYF
15	TRBV6-5	TRBJ1-4	TRBD1	.	TGTGCCAGTAAAGACAGGGGGCGGGTAGGGGAAAAACTGTTTTTT	CASKDRGRVGEKLFF
14	TRBV19	TRBJ1-1	TRBD1	.	TGTGCCAGTAGTACTAGGACAGGGTACACTGAAGCTTTCTTT	CASSTRTGYTEAFF
14	TRBV2	TRBJ2-3	TRBD2	.	TGTGCCAGCAGCAATAGCGGGTGGGGGGATACGCAGTATTTT	CASSNSGWGDTQYF
15	TRBV5-4	TRBJ2-7	.	.	TGTGCCAGCAGCGGAGGGGACGCAAGCTCCTACGAGCAGTACTTC	CASSGGDASSYEQYF
16	TRBV7-9	TRBJ2-6	.	.	TGTGCCAGCAGCTTATTGGGGGCCGGAGGGGCCAACGTCCTGACTTTC	CASSLLGAGGANVLTF
11	TRBV29-1	TRBJ1-1	.	.	TGCAGCGTTGACAGTAACACTGAAGCTTTCTTT	CSVDSNTEAFF
15	TRBV7-7	TRBJ2-5	TRBD1	.	TGTGCCAGCAGCTTGGAACCGGGACAGGGGAAGACCCAGTACTTC	CASSLEPGQGKTQYF
14	TRBV7-2	TRBJ2-7	.	.	TGTGCCAGCAGCTCGAGTACAGGGTCCTACGAGCAGTACTTC	CASSSSTGSYEQYF
15	TRBV7-2	TRBJ1-1	TRBD1	.	TGTGCCAGCAGCTTTGGGACAGGGGGCTCCACTGAAGCTTTCTTT	CASSFGTGGSTEAFF
15	TRBV6-1	TRBJ1-2	TRBD1	once	TGTGCCAGCAAATTTCGACAGGGCGAGCGCTATGGCTACACCTTC	CASKFRQGERYGYTF
16	TRBV5-1	TRBJ2-2	.	.	TGCGCCAGCAGCTTGGTACATCCTTGGAGCACCGGGGAGCTGTTTTTT	CASSLVHPWSTGELFF
15	TRBV19	TRBJ2-1	TRBD1	.	TGTGCCAGTAGTGCCCCCGGGACAGGGGGGTATGAGCAGTTCTTC	CASSAPGTGGYEQFF
15	TRBV27	TRBJ2-3	TRBD2	.	TGTGCCAGCAGGCCAGCGGGGGCCTTCACAGATACGCAGTATTTT	CASRPAGAFTDTQYF
15	TRBV7-9	TRBJ1-5	TRBD1	.	TGTGCCAGCAGCCAAGGGACAGTGGGCAATCAGCCCCAGCATTTT	CASSQGTVGNQPQHF
17	TRBV11-2	TRBJ2-1	TRBD1	.	TGTGCCAGCAGCTCCTACCCCGGGACAGGTTTTTTCAATGAGCAGTTCTTC	CASSSYPGTGFFNEQFF